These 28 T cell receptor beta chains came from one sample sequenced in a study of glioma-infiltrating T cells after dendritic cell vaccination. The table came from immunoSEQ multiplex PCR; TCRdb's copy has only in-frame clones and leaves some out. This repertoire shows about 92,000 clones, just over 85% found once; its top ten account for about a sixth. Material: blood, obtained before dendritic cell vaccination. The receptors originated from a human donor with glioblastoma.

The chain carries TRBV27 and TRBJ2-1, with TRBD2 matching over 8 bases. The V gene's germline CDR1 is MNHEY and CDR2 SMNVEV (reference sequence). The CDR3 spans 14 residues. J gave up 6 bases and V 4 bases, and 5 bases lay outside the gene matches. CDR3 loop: CASSSGGAGNEQFF. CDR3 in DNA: TGTGCCAGCAGTTCCGGGGGGGCCGGCAATGAGCAGTTCTTC.

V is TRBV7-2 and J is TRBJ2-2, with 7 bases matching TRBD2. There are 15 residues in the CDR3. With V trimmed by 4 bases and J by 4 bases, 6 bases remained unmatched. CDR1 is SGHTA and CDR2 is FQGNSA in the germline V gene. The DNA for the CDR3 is TGTGCCAGCAGCTCAAGGGCGGGAGTCACCGGGGAGCTGTTTTTT. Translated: CASSSRAGVTGELFF.

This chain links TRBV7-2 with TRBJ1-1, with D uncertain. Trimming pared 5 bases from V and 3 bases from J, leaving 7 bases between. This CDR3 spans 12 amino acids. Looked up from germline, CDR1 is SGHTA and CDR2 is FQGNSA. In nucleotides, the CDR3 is TGTGCCAGCAGCGCAGACTACACTGAAGCTTTCTTT. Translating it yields CASSADYTEAFF.

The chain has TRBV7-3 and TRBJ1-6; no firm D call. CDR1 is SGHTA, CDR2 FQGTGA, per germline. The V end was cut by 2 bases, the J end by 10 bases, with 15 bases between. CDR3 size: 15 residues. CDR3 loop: CASSLVDGGSSPLHF. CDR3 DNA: TGTGCCAGCAGCTTAGTCGACGGCGGGTCATCACCCCTCCACTTT. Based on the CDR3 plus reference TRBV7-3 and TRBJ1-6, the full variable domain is GAGVSQTPSNKVTEKGKYVELRCDPISGHTALYWYRQSLGQGPEFLIYFQGTGAADDSGLPNDRFFAVRPEGSVSTLKIQRTERGDSAVYLCASSLVDGGSSPLHFGNGTRLTVT.

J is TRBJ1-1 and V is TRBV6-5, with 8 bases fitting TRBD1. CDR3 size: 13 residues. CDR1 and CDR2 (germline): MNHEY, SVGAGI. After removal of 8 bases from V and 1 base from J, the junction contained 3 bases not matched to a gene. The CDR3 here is CASYRGANTEAFF. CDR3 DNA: TGTGCCAGCTACAGGGGGGCGAACACTGAAGCTTTCTTT.

The CDR3 region is CASSLVLGYTEAFF. The CDR3 DNA is TGTGCCAGCAGCTTAGTTCTAGGTTACACTGAAGCTTTCTTT. The V gene is TRBV7-9, the J gene TRBJ1-1; D is undetermined. This CDR3 spans 14 amino acids. Deletions cut 1 base from V and 3 bases from J, with 9 bases between. Per germline, CDR1 SEHNR and CDR2 FQNEAQ (reference sequence).

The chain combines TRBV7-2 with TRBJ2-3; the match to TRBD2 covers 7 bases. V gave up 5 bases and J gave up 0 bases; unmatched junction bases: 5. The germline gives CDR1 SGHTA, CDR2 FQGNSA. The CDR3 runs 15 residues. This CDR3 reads CASSTGTTSTDTQYF. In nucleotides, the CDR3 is TGTGCCAGCAGCACCGGGACTACTAGCACAGATACGCAGTATTTT.

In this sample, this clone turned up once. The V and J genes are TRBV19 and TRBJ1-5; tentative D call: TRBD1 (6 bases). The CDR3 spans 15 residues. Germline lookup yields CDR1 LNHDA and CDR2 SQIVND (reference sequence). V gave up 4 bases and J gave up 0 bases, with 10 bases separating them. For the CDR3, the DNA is TGTGCCAGTAGTAAGGACAGATATAGCAATCAGCCCCAGCATTTT. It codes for CASSKDRYSNQPQHF.

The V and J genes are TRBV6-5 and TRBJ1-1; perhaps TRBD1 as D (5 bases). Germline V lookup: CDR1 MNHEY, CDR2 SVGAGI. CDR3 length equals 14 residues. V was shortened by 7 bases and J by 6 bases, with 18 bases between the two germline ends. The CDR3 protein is CASTLSGTSAEAFF. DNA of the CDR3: TGTGCCAGCACCCTGAGTGGGACTTCCGCTGAAGCTTTCTTT.

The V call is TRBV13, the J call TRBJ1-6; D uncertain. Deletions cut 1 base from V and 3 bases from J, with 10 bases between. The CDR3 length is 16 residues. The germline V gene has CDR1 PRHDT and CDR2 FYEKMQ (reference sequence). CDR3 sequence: CASSLDREGYNSPLHF. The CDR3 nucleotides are TGTGCCAGCAGCTTAGATCGGGAGGGCTATAATTCACCCCTCCACTTT.

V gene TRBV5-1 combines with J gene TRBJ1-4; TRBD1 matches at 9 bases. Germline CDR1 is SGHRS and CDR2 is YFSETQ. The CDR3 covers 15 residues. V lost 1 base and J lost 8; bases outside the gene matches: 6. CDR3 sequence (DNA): TGCGCCAGCAGCTTGTCTCTGACAGGGGGGGAAAAACTGTTTTTT. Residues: CASSLSLTGGEKLFF.

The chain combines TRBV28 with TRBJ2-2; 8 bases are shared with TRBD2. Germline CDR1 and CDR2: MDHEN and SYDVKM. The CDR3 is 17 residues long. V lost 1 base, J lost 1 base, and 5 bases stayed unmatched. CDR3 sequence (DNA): TGTGCCAGCAGTTTATTACTAGCGGTGGGGAACACCGGGGAGCTGTTTTTT. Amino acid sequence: CASSLLLAVGNTGELFF.

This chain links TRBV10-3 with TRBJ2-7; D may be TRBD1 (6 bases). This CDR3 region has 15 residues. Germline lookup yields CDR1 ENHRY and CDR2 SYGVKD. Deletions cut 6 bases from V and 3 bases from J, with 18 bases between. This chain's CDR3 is CAISPTGKGGYEQYF. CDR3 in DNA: TGTGCCATCAGCCCAACAGGGAAAGGGGGCTACGAGCAGTACTTC.

As DNA, the CDR3 is TGTGCCAGCAAGGGGCAGGGTAACCCTTACAATGAGCAGTTCTTC. It yields the protein CASKGQGNPYNEQFF. J is TRBJ2-1 and V is TRBV2, with D perhaps TRBD1 (5 bases). CDR1 and CDR2 (germline): SNHLY, FYNNEI. V was shortened by 7 bases and J by 4 bases, with 17 bases between the two germline ends. This CDR3 is 15 amino acids long.

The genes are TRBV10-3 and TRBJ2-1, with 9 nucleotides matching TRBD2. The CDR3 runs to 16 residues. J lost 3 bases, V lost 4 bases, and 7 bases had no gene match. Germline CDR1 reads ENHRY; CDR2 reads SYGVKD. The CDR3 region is CAISGAGGPDYNEQFF. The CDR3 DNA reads TGTGCCATCAGTGGGGCGGGAGGGCCCGACTACAATGAGCAGTTCTTC.

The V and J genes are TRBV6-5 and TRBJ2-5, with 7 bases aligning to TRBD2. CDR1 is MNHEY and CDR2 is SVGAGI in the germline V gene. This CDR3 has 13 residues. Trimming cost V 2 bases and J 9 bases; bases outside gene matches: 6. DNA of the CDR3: TGTGCCAGCAGTTACGCGGGAGTGGAGGCCCAGTACTTC. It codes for CASSYAGVEAQYF.

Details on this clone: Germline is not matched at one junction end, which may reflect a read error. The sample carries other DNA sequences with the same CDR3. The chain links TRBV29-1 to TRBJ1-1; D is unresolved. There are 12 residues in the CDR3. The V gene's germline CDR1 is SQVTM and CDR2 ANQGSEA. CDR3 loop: CSVEDRGAEAFF. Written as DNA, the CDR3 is TGCAGCGTTGAAGATCGAGGCGCTGAGGCTTTCTTT.

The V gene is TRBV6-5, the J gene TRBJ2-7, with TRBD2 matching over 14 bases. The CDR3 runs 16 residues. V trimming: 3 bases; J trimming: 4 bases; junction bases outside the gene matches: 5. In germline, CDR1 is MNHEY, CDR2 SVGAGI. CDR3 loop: CASSYSGLAGAYEQYF. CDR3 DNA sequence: TGTGCCAGCAGTTATTCGGGACTAGCGGGGGCGTACGAGCAGTACTTC.

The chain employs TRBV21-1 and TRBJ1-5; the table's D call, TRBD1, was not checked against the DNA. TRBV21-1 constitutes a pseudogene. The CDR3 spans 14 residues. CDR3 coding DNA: TGTGCCAGCACCTCCGCAGGGAGCAATCAGCCCCAGCATTTT. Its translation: CASTSAGSNQPQHF.

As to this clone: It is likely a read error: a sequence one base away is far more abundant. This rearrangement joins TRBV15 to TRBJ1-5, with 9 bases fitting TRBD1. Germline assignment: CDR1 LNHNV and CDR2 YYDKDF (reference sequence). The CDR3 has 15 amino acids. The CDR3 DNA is TGTCCCACCAGTTGGGACAGGGAGCTAAATCAGCCCCAGCATTTT. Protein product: CPTSWDRELNQPQHF.

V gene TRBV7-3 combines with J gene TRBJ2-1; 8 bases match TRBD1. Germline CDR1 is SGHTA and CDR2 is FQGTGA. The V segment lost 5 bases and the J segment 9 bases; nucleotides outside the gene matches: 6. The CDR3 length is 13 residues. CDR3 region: CASSQTTGVEQFF. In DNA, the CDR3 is TGTGCCAGCAGCCAAACGACAGGGGTTGAGCAGTTCTTC.

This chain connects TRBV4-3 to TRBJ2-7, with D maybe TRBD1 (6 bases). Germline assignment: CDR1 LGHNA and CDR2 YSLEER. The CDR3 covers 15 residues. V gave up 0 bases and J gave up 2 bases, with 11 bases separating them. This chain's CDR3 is CASSQEAGDPYEQYF. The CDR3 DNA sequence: TGCGCCAGCAGCCAAGAAGCAGGGGATCCCTACGAGCAGTACTTC.

DNA of the CDR3: TGTGCCAGCAGCCCCCTTGCCCGGGACAGGGACAGGGGCAATCAGCCCCAGCATTTT. As protein: CASSPLARDRDRGNQPQHF. This chain uses TRBV21-1 with TRBJ1-5; the table's D call, TRBD1, has no DNA check behind it. TRBV21-1 is described as a pseudogene. The CDR3 is 19 residues long.

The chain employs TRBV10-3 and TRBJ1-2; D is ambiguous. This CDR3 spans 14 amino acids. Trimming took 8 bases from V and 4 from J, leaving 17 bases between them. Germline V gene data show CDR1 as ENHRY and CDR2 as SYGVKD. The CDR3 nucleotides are TGTGCCATCCGACGGACGGGATACCTCTATGGCTACACCTTC. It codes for CAIRRTGYLYGYTF.

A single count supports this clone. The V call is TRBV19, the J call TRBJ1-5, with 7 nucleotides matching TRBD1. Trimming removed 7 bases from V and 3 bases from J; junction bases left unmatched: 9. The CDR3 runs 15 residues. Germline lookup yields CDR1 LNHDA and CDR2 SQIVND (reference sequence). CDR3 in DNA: TGTGCCAGTATTGATGGAGGGGGCTTCAATCAGCCCCAGCATTTT. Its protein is CASIDGGGFNQPQHF.

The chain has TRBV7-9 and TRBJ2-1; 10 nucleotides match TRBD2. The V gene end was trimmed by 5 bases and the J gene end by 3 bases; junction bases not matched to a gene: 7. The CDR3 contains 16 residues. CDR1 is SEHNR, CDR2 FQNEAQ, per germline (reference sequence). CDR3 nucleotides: TGTGCCAGCAGCCGCGCCCTAGCGGGAGTCTACAATGAGCAGTTCTTC. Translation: CASSRALAGVYNEQFF.

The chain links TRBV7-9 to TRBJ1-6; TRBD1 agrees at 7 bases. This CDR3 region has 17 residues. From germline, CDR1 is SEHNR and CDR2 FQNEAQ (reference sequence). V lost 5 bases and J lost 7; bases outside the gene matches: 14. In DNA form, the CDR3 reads TGTGCCAGCAGCCCTAAGCCTCGACAGGGAATCAATTCACCCCTCCACTTT. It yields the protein CASSPKPRQGINSPLHF.

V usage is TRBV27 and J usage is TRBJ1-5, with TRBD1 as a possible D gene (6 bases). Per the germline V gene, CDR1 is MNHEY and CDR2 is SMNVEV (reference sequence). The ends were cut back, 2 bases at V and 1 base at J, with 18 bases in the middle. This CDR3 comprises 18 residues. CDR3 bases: TGTGCCAGCAGTTTAGCCCCCCCTACAGGGCTGAGCAATCAGCCCCAGCATTTT. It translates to CASSLAPPTGLSNQPQHF.